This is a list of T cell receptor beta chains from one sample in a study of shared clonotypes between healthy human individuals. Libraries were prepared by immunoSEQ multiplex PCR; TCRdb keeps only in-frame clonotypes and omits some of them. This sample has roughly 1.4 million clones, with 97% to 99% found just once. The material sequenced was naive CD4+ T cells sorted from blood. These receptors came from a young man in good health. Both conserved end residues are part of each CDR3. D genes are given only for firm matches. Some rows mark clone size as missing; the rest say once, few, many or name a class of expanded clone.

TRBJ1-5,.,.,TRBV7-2,TGTGCCAGCAGCTTAGATGCGGGGGGTCAGCCCCAGCATTTT,CASSLDAGGQPQHF
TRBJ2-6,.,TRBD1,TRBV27,TGTGCCAGCAGTTCCAACCTACTCATACCGGGACAGGATCAAGGCTCTGGGGCCAACGTCCTGACTTTC,CASSSNLLIPGQDQGSGANVLTF
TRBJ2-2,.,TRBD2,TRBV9,TGTGCCAGCAGCTCGACTAGCGGGAGTCCCGGGGAGCTGTTTTTT,CASSSTSGSPGELFF
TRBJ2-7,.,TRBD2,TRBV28,TGTGCCAGCAGTCCGGGGACTAGCGGGATTTACGAGCAGTACTTC,CASSPGTSGIYEQYF
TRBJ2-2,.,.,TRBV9,TGTGCCAGCAGCGTAGAGGGGACCGGGGAGCTGTTTTTT,CASSVEGTGELFF
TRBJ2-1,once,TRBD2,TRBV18,TGTGCCAGCTCACCCCCCGGGAGGGCCCTGAATGAGCAGTTCTTC,CASSPPGRALNEQFF
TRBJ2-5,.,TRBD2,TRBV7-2,TGTGCCAGCAGCTTAAGCGGGAGTGGAGAGACCCAGTACTTC,CASSLSGSGETQYF
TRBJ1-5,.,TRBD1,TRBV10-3,TGTGCCATCAGTGAACAGGGGGCGCCCAATCAGCCCCAGCATTTT,CAISEQGAPNQPQHF
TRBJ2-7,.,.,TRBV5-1,TGCGCCAGCAGGGGCGGGATCAGCTCCTACGAGCAGTACTTC,CASRGGISSYEQYF
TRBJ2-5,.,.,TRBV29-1,TGCAGCGTTCAGGTAGGGGAGACCCAGTACTTC,CSVQVGETQYF
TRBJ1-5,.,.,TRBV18,TGTGCCAGCTCACCTGTAGTTTCGGTCAATCAGCCCCAGCATTTT,CASSPVVSVNQPQHF
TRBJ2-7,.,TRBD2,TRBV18,TGTGCCAGCTCACTCCAAAGCGGGACGACACCCTACGAGCAGTACTTC,CASSLQSGTTPYEQYF
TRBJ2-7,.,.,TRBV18,TGTGCCAGCTCGCCACGATTCGACTCCTACGAGCAGTACTTC,CASSPRFDSYEQYF
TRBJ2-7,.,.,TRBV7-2,TGTGCCAGCAGCTTACAGGATTTGCCGGGAGCCTACGAGCAGTACTTC,CASSLQDLPGAYEQYF
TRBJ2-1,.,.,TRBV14,TGTGCCAGCAGCCCCCCCCAGGGGGGTCGGCACTACAATGAGCAGTTCTTC,CASSPPQGGRHYNEQFF
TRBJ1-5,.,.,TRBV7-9,TGTGCCAGCAGCCCCGGTGGGAAACAGCCCCAGCATTTT,CASSPGGKQPQHF
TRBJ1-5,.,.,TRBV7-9,TGTGCCAGCAGCTTAGGGATGCTTGATAGCAATCAGCCCCAGCATTTT,CASSLGMLDSNQPQHF